This T cell receptor (beta chain) originates from a study of human T cells and chemical hapten exposure. Study details: 2% DPC applied to a 2 cm by 2 cm arm area sensitized donors.

Per the germline V gene, CDR1 is SNHLY and CDR2 is FYNNEI. Trimming shortened V by 6 bases and J by 3 bases, and 11 bases separated the two germline ends. The CDR3 totals 13 residues. TCRdb processed the RACE reads anew with MiXCR; each CDR3 protein has one entry. The repertoire consists of about 85,000 distinct CDR3 sequences, with approximately 9% occurring once and the leading ten covering approximately 2.4%. Time point reported: pre-sensitization, week 0. Noted treatment: therapeutic diphenylcyclopropenone sensitization with weekly scalp DPC. Blood was collected ahead of every patch test applied. Sequencing started from total RNA isolated from unfractionated whole blood.

The rearrangement links TRBV2 to TRBJ1-1, with a tentative D call TRBD1 (6 bases). The TCR was taken from a man in his forties with alopecia areata. Some clones in this sample may be carry-over from other donors' samples. The specimen comprised whole blood, sampled in connection with sensitization to the hapten diphenylcyclopropenone (DPC). The chain's CDR3 is CASRVRGHTEAFF. The DNA for the CDR3 is TGTGCCAGCAGGGTACGGGGGCACACTGAAGCTTTCTTT.